This is a list of T cell receptor beta chains from one sample in a study of CD8+ T cells in alopecia areata. Repertoires were generated with immunoSEQ multiplex PCR, while TCRdb's copy carries only in-frame clones and drops some. The table includes about 200,000 clones, 58% detected once. The starting material was CD4+ T cells sorted from blood, obtained at week 24, from a patient treated with tofacitinib. The receptors were gathered from a human donor with alopecia areata. CDR3s include the opening cysteine and the closing phenylalanine or tryptophan. A D gene is named only where the DNA matches it firmly. A clone size is listed for some rows: how often the clone was seen (once, few, many), or a class if it is expanded.

clone_size	d_call	v_call	j_call	cdr3_nt	cdr3_aa
-	-	TRBV30	TRBJ2-6	TGTGCCTGGAGTCGGGGGGCCAACGTCCTGACTTTC	CAWSRGANVLTF
-	-	TRBV2	TRBJ2-2	TGTGCCAGCAGGAGACAGGACGGGGAGCTGTTTTTT	CASRRQDGELFF
-	-	TRBV9	TRBJ2-2	TGTGCCAGCAGCGCAATCCGGAACACCGGGGAGCTGTTTTTT	CASSAIRNTGELFF
few	TRBD2	TRBV7-9	TRBJ2-1	TGTGCCAGCACCGCGGGGGATGAGCAGTTCTTC	CASTAGDEQFF
once	-	TRBV28	TRBJ2-1	TGTGCCAGCAGTCCAGCTAGCAGGGGTATAAATGAGCAGTTCTTC	CASSPASRGINEQFF
-	TRBD2	TRBV4-3	TRBJ2-3	TGCGCCAGCAGCCAAGATTTGGAGCGGGGCAACAGGTATTTT	CASSQDLERGNRYF
-	TRBD2	TRBV19	TRBJ2-1	TGTGCCAGTAGTATTGGCAGGGAGGGTGAGCAGTTCTTC	CASSIGREGEQFF
-	-	TRBV10-3	TRBJ1-5	TGTGCCATCAGTGGGGGGCTGGATCAGCCCCAGCATTTT	CAISGGLDQPQHF
-	-	TRBV9	TRBJ2-1	TGTGCCAGCAGCGTAGAGTACCGGTGGGGGAATGAGCAGTTCTTC	CASSVEYRWGNEQFF
few	-	TRBV28	TRBJ2-7	TGTGCCAGCAGTTTAGGCCGACCCTACGAGCAGTACTTC	CASSLGRPYEQYF
-	TRBD1	TRBV4-2	TRBJ2-5	TGTGCCAGCAGCCCGGGCACAGGGGAGTACTTC	CASSPGTGEYF
-	TRBD2	TRBV6-5	TRBJ2-3	TGTGCCAGCAGTCGACTAGCGGGAGAGGCAGATACGCAGTATTTT	CASSRLAGEADTQYF
-	-	TRBV5-1	TRBJ2-2	TGCGCCAGCAGCCTTAGGGGGACGAACACCGGGGAGCTGTTTTTT	CASSLRGTNTGELFF
few	-	TRBV30	TRBJ2-1	TGTGCCTGGAGATTAGGAGGGGGCAATGAGCAGTTCTTC	CAWRLGGGNEQFF
-	-	TRBV10-3	TRBJ2-7	TGTGCCATCATGGCGCGGCTTATCGGGGACTACGAGCAGTACTTC	CAIMARLIGDYEQYF
-	-	TRBV7-9	TRBJ2-2	TGTGCCAGCAGCATACGGGGGGCCGCCGGGGAGCTGTTTTTT	CASSIRGAAGELFF
-	TRBD1	TRBV29-1	TRBJ2-7	TGCAGCGCTAAGACAGGGGACTACGAGCAGTACTTC	CSAKTGDYEQYF